Listed below are T cell receptor beta chains from one sample, sequenced in a study of T-cell reconstitution after alpha-beta-depleted transplantation in children. TCRdb re-analysed the PCR reads in MiXCR, keeping a single row per CDR3 protein. Of more than 500,000 distinct CDR3 sequences in the sample, approximately 10% were seen once. Specimen: PBMCs, mostly from graft donor cells, collected 180 days after TCRalphabeta/CD19-depleted stem cell transplant. These receptors all stem from a female patient aged 2-15 years who had a stem cell transplant for aplastic anemia, so the T cells may come from the graft donor. Both conserved end residues are part of each CDR3.

v_call: TRBV7-9; j_call: TRBJ1-5; cdr3_aa: CASSLGAQGAGNQPQHF
v_call: TRBV3-1; j_call: TRBJ2-7; cdr3_aa: CASSQEGQAAYEQYF
v_call: TRBV10-1; j_call: TRBJ2-1; cdr3_aa: CASSIETGGRAGDEQFF
v_call: TRBV28; j_call: TRBJ2-6; cdr3_aa: CASSRQGASGANVLTF
v_call: TRBV6-1; j_call: TRBJ2-7; cdr3_aa: CATFPGQGITKGQYF
v_call: TRBV24-1; j_call: TRBJ2-2; cdr3_aa: CATSDLRLAGTGELFF
v_call: TRBV4-2; j_call: TRBJ2-3; cdr3_aa: CASSFDGTAKDTQYF
v_call: TRBV15; j_call: TRBJ2-1; cdr3_aa: CATRLDRGLNEQFF
v_call: TRBV7-9; j_call: TRBJ2-1; cdr3_aa: CASSPDWGGGLNEQFF
v_call: TRBV10-2; j_call: TRBJ2-2; cdr3_aa: CASKGGAGELFF
v_call: TRBV10-3; j_call: TRBJ1-6; cdr3_aa: CAISEIQGVEYNSPLHF
v_call: TRBV20-1; j_call: TRBJ2-2; cdr3_aa: CRGQGNTGELFF
v_call: TRBV28; j_call: TRBJ2-3; cdr3_aa: CATHWGGSWADTQYF
v_call: TRBV6-1; j_call: TRBJ1-2; cdr3_aa: CASTFDRNGGYGYTF
v_call: TRBV7-2; j_call: TRBJ2-1; cdr3_aa: CASSLERSYNEQFF
v_call: TRBV10-3; j_call: TRBJ2-5; cdr3_aa: CAISESMPAQETQYF
v_call: TRBV7-6; j_call: TRBJ1-2; cdr3_aa: CASSNRQGLYGYTF
v_call: TRBV6-2/TRBV6-3; j_call: TRBJ2-1; cdr3_aa: CASTRATGAPYNEQFF
v_call: TRBV4-3; j_call: TRBJ2-2; cdr3_aa: CASSQADRAGPGELFF
v_call: TRBV7-9; j_call: TRBJ1-5; cdr3_aa: CASSSRDRGRQPQHF
v_call: TRBV5-1; j_call: TRBJ1-6; cdr3_aa: CASSSNGGSYNSPLHF
v_call: TRBV20-1; j_call: TRBJ2-7; cdr3_aa: CSACPTSGTHEQYF
v_call: TRBV6-2/TRBV6-3; j_call: TRBJ1-1; cdr3_aa: CASSSDYRGNTEAFF
v_call: TRBV12-5; j_call: TRBJ2-3; cdr3_aa: CASGLAKSGTTLTDTQYF
v_call: TRBV7-9; j_call: TRBJ2-3; cdr3_aa: CASSLVAWGHDTQYF
v_call: TRBV12-3/TRBV12-4; j_call: TRBJ1-3; cdr3_aa: CASSLALGASTGNTIYF
v_call: TRBV6-2/TRBV6-3; j_call: TRBJ2-7; cdr3_aa: CASSLGRVSYEQYF
v_call: TRBV15; j_call: TRBJ1-1; cdr3_aa: CATSRRGGRAGTEAFF
v_call: TRBV20-1; j_call: TRBJ2-4; cdr3_aa: CSARTATIENIQYF
v_call: TRBV12-3/TRBV12-4; j_call: TRBJ2-5; cdr3_aa: CASRPTGVETQYF
v_call: TRBV5-6; j_call: TRBJ2-7; cdr3_aa: CASSLDGGQGDGEQYF
v_call: TRBV25-1; j_call: TRBJ1-2; cdr3_aa: CASSESRYGYTF
v_call: TRBV10-1; j_call: TRBJ2-1; cdr3_aa: CASRDGTGNHEQFF
v_call: TRBV12-3/TRBV12-4; j_call: TRBJ1-5; cdr3_aa: CASAVEGIKNQPQHF
v_call: TRBV28; j_call: TRBJ1-5; cdr3_aa: CASTSGQPQHF
v_call: TRBV20-1; j_call: TRBJ2-3; cdr3_aa: CSARDRHRYAVF
v_call: TRBV12-3/TRBV12-4; j_call: TRBJ1-4; cdr3_aa: CASSRTGLNEKLFF
v_call: TRBV7-2; j_call: TRBJ2-3; cdr3_aa: CASSQKTDTQYF
v_call: TRBV20-1; j_call: TRBJ2-5; cdr3_aa: CSAGSGGQETQYF
v_call: TRBV7-2; j_call: TRBJ1-4; cdr3_aa: CASSSPRSGQKLFF
v_call: TRBV15; j_call: TRBJ2-2; cdr3_aa: CATGQGTGGGELFF
v_call: TRBV5-1; j_call: TRBJ1-1; cdr3_aa: CASSFPGGGGTEAFF
v_call: TRBV10-3; j_call: TRBJ2-5; cdr3_aa: CAISERVTGETQYF
v_call: TRBV20-1; j_call: TRBJ2-7; cdr3_aa: CSARAGLTYEQYF
v_call: TRBV5-1; j_call: TRBJ1-1; cdr3_aa: CASSQTVENTEAFF
v_call: TRBV7-2; j_call: TRBJ2-7; cdr3_aa: CASAGTWGEQYF